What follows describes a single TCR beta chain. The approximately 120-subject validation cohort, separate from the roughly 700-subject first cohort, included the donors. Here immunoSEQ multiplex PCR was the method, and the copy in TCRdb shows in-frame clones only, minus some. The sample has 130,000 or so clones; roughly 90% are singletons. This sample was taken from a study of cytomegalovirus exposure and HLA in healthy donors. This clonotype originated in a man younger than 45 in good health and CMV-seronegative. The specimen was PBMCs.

CDR3: CASSQDFGTTGDTQYF. CDR3 nucleotide sequence: TGCGCCAGCAGCCAAGATTTTGGGACTACAGGGGATACGCAGTATTTT. V gene TRBV4-3 combines with J gene TRBJ2-3; TRBD2 might be the D (7 bases). Germline values: CDR1 LGHNA, CDR2 YSLEER. Trimming cost V 0 bases and J 6 bases, with 16 bases left between them. The CDR3 spans 16 residues.